Below are 24 T cell receptor beta chains sequenced from a single sample in a study of CD8 T cells in acute hepatitis C reinfection. Sample time point: acute HCV infection, within 168 days of estimated infection date. The hepatitis C virus-specific receptor repertoire was characterized directly ex vivo, with no prior expansion in culture. Study-wide findings and caveats: Preferential TRBV04 and TRBV06 usage appeared in all groups and was not explained by the naive pool.

The assay was immunoSEQ multiplex PCR, and TCRdb's table has in-frame clones only and misses some. The sample has more than 400 clones; 45% to 50% are singletons. Sequences were derived from HCV NS3-1073 tetramer-sorted CD8+ T cells from PBMCs, sampled during acute infection. The receptors stem from a man aged 50 or older with chronic hepatitis C.

The genes are TRBV25-1 and TRBJ2-1; 7 nucleotides line up with TRBD2. The ends lost 1 base at V and 0 bases at J; junction bases unmatched: 6. The CDR3 sequence is 17 residues long. Germline CDR1 and CDR2: MGHDK and SYGVNS. The CDR3 sequence: CASSEWEGHSSYNEQFF. In DNA, the CDR3 is TGTGCCAGCAGTGAATGGGAGGGTCACAGCTCCTACAATGAGCAGTTCTTC.

This clone is categorized as large. The chain couples TRBV4-3 to TRBJ2-1; 16 nucleotides align to TRBD2. Germline V lookup: CDR1 LGHNA, CDR2 YSLEER. With 3 bases clipped from V and 8 bases from J, the junction kept 10 bases outside the gene matches. This CDR3 contains 18 residues. The CDR3 coding sequence is TGCGCCAGCAGCCACGAACCCGGGACTAGCGGGGGGGGCGATGAGCAGTTCTTC. Translated: CASSHEPGTSGGGDEQFF.

This clone was seen a handful of times. The chain has TRBV1 and TRBJ2-6; TRBD2, the table's D call, was not compared with the DNA. TRBV1 is a known pseudogene. The CDR3 has 14 amino acids. As DNA, the CDR3 is TGCACCAGCAGTGAGGGAAGTCGGGCCAACGTCCTGACTTTC. Translated, it gives CTSSEGSRANVLTF.

The V call is TRBV29-1, the J call TRBJ2-1, with 9 nucleotides matching TRBD2. Per germline, CDR1 SQVTM and CDR2 ANQGSEA. The V gene end was trimmed by 1 base and the J gene end by 0 bases; junction bases not matched to a gene: 10. The length of the CDR3 is 18 residues. The CDR3 is CSVEGTSVPCSSYNEQFF. The CDR3 nucleotides are TGCAGCGTTGAAGGGACTAGCGTACCCTGTAGCTCCTACAATGAGCAGTTCTTC.

J is TRBJ1-2 and V is TRBV6-9; D perhaps matches TRBD1 (6 bases). This CDR3 has 13 residues. Between the trimmed V and J ends, which lost 4 bases and 3 bases, there was a span of 9 bases. CDR1 is MNHGY and CDR2 is SVAAGI in the germline V gene. The CDR3 loop reads CASSSDSHYGYTF. The DNA for the CDR3 is TGTGCCAGCAGTTCGGACAGCCACTATGGCTACACCTTC.

This rearrangement joins TRBV11-1 to TRBJ1-2; D remains ambiguous. The CDR3 sequence is 15 residues long. Trimming took off 1 base at V and 2 bases at J, with 11 bases between the two ends. Germline values: CDR1 SGHAT, CDR2 FQDESV (reference sequence). CDR3 sequence: CASSLGRQVNYGYTF. For the CDR3, the DNA is TGTGCCAGCAGCTTAGGAAGGCAGGTCAACTATGGCTACACCTTC.

The V gene is TRBV2, the J gene TRBJ2-7, with D possibly matching TRBD1 (5 bases). Germline-derived CDR1 and CDR2 are SNHLY and FYNNEI. V gave up 4 bases and J gave up 3 bases, with 7 bases separating them. The CDR3 loop spans 12 amino acids. The chain's CDR3 is CASSVRDYEQYF. The CDR3, as DNA: TGTGCCAGCAGTGTCAGGGACTACGAGCAGTACTTC.

Only a few counts were recorded for this clone. J is TRBJ1-2 and V is TRBV4-2, with 7 bases lining up with TRBD1. Germline V CDR1 and CDR2: LGHNA, YNFKEQ. CDR3 length: 14 amino acids. The V gene end was trimmed by 0 bases and the J gene end by 8 bases; junction bases not matched to a gene: 6. DNA of the CDR3: TGTGCCAGCAGCCAAGAACAGGGGCCTTTGGGCTACACCTTC. Translation: CASSQEQGPLGYTF.

The V gene is TRBV14, the J gene TRBJ2-3, with 11 bases fitting TRBD2. The germline gives CDR1 SGHDN, CDR2 FVKESK. The CDR3 covers 20 residues. V lost 2 bases to trimming and J lost 0 bases; unmatched junction nucleotides: 13. The CDR3 region is CASSQPLLAGGPLSTDTQYF. The DNA for the CDR3 is TGTGCCAGCAGCCAACCCCTTCTAGCGGGAGGCCCCCTTAGCACAGATACGCAGTATTTT.

V is TRBV5-4 and J is TRBJ2-7; D gene unclear. Germline CDR1 reads SGHNT; CDR2 reads YYREEE (reference sequence). V shed 4 bases and J shed 4 bases, with 6 bases lying between them. The CDR3 runs 11 residues. CDR3 in amino acids: CASSDQYEQYV. CDR3 nucleotide sequence: TGTGCCAGCAGCGATCAGTACGAGCAGTACGTC.

Relative to its sample, this clone is large. The J gene is TRBJ2-1, the V gene TRBV29-1, with D maybe TRBD1 (6 bases). The CDR3 spans 14 residues. CDR1 is SQVTM and CDR2 is ANQGSEA in the germline V gene. The CDR3 region is CSTGAGTTYNEQFF. In DNA, the CDR3 is TGCAGTACTGGGGCCGGGACAACCTACAATGAGCAGTTCTTC.

V gene TRBV2 combines with J gene TRBJ2-2; D unclear. The V end lost 3 bases, the J end lost 4 bases, and 12 bases lay between the germline ends. The CDR3 contains 15 residues. Germline V gene sequence: CDR1 SNHLY, CDR2 FYNNEI. This CDR3 is CASSDLGRSTGELFF. In DNA, the CDR3 is TGTGCCAGCAGTGACCTCGGACGGTCCACCGGGGAGCTGTTTTTT.

In this sample, this clone turned up once. Germline is not matched at one junction end, which may reflect a read error. The rearrangement links TRBV4-1 to TRBJ1-1; D call uncertain. There are 13 residues in the CDR3. Germline-derived CDR1 and CDR2 are MGHRA and YSYEKL. The CDR3 is CASSQEKGSEAFF. DNA of the CDR3: TGTGCCAGCAGCCAAGAAAAGGGATCTGAAGCTTTCTTT.

The J gene is TRBJ2-2, the V gene TRBV27, with D unclear. The V end lost 3 bases, the J end lost 3 bases, and 8 bases lay between the germline ends. The CDR3 totals 14 residues. Germline loops: CDR1 MNHEY, CDR2 SMNVEV (reference sequence). CDR3 coding DNA: TGTGCCAGCAGTTTGAAGGGTTACACCGGGGAGCTGTTTTTT. Its translation: CASSLKGYTGELFF.

The V gene is TRBV7-2, the J gene TRBJ2-5; D is perhaps TRBD2 (6 bases). The CDR3 length is 13 residues. Between the trimmed V and J ends, which lost 5 bases and 5 bases, there was a span of 12 bases. Germline V gene sequence: CDR1 SGHTA, CDR2 FQGNSA. CDR3 DNA sequence: TGTGCCAGCAGCCGGGACTTTCAGGAGACCCAGTACTTC. This encodes CASSRDFQETQYF.

The chain joins TRBV21-1 to TRBJ1-3. TRBV21-1 is an annotated pseudogene. This CDR3 has 18 residues. CDR3 residues: CASSKPRRGAGSGNTIYF. In DNA form, the CDR3 reads TGTGCCAGCAGCAAACCCCGGAGGGGAGCGGGCTCTGGAAACACCATATATTTT.

This clone showed up just once. The J gene is TRBJ2-7, the V gene TRBV6-8, with a tentative D call TRBD2 (5 bases). This CDR3 has 15 residues. In germline, CDR1 is MNHGY, CDR2 SAAAGT. V was pared by 2 bases and J by 2 bases, with 13 bases between. The CDR3 loop is CASSYGRGEAYEQYF. CDR3 bases: TGTGCCAGCAGTTACGGCCGGGGAGAAGCCTACGAGCAGTACTTC.

The rearrangement links TRBV13 to TRBJ2-3; 14 bases are shared with TRBD2. V trimming: 5 bases; J trimming: 6 bases; junction bases outside the gene matches: 13. CDR1 and CDR2 (germline): PRHDT, FYEKMQ (reference sequence). CDR3 length: 18 amino acids. The CDR3 DNA reads as TGTGCCAGCAGCATCTGGACTAGCGGGAGGACCTGGCTGGATACGCAGTATTTT. Translated, it gives CASSIWTSGRTWLDTQYF.

The rearrangement uses TRBV30 and TRBJ1-2; no reliable D call. The CDR3 has 12 amino acids. Per germline, CDR1 GTSNPN and CDR2 SVGIG (reference sequence). The germline V and J ends were trimmed by 5 bases and 7 bases, with 14 bases remaining between them. The CDR3 sequence is CAWFLGRVGYTF. For the CDR3, the DNA is TGTGCCTGGTTTTTAGGAAGGGTTGGCTACACCTTC.

This clone was observed a single time. V and J are TRBV25-1 and TRBJ2-2, with TRBD1 identical over 9 bases. CDR1 is MGHDK and CDR2 is SYGVNS in the germline V gene. CDR3 length equals 17 residues. J gave up 5 bases and V 0 bases, and 7 bases lay outside the gene matches. The CDR3 nucleotides are TGTGCCAGCAGTGAATACCGAGGGACAGGGTGGACCGGGGAGCTGTTTTTT. It codes for CASSEYRGTGWTGELFF. Using reference TRBV25-1 and TRBJ2-2 for the parts outside the CDR3, the full variable domain is EADIYQTPRYLVIGTGKKITLECSQTMGHDKMYWYQQDPGMELHLIHYSYGVNSTEKGDLSSESTVSRIRTEHFPLTLESARPSHTSQYLCASSEYRGTGWTGELFFGEGSRLTVL.

This clone counts as large. V usage is TRBV19 and J usage is TRBJ2-5, with unresolved D. The CDR3 is 13 residues long. The germline gives CDR1 LNHDA, CDR2 SQIVND (reference sequence). The V end lost 1 base, the J end lost 2 bases, and 5 bases lay between the germline ends. The chain's CDR3 is CASSIGFQETQYF. DNA for the CDR3: TGTGCCAGTAGTATAGGCTTTCAAGAGACCCAGTACTTC. Combining the CDR3 with reference TRBV19 and TRBJ2-5 gives the whole variable domain DGGITQSPKYLFRKEGQNVTLSCEQNLNHDAMYWYRQDPGQGLRLIYYSQIVNDFQKGDIAEGYSVSREKKESFPLTVTSAQKNPTAFYLCASSIGFQETQYFGPGTRLLVL.

V is TRBV27 and J is TRBJ2-1, with 9 positions matching TRBD1. The CDR3 has 14 amino acids. The V gene's germline CDR1 is MNHEY and CDR2 SMNVEV (reference sequence). With 8 bases clipped from V and 3 bases from J, the junction kept 5 bases outside the gene matches. CDR3: CASRGDRVYNEQFF. In DNA form, the CDR3 reads TGTGCCAGCCGCGGGGACAGGGTCTACAATGAGCAGTTCTTC.

This clone is large in the sample. The chain combines TRBV6-1 with TRBJ2-7; 9 nucleotides line up with TRBD1. This CDR3 is 15 amino acids long. The germline V gene encodes CDR1 MNHNS and CDR2 SASEGT. V lost 10 bases, J lost 7 bases, and 17 bases stayed unmatched. CDR3 coding DNA: TGTGCCACAAACCCCTATAAGGGACAGGGACAGGAGCAGTACGTC. Protein sequence: CATNPYKGQGQEQYV.

The chain combines TRBV27 with TRBJ2-1, with 8 bases aligning to TRBD2. This CDR3 is built from 16 residues. Per germline, CDR1 MNHEY and CDR2 SMNVEV (reference sequence). With V trimmed by 5 bases and J by 7 bases, 13 bases remained unmatched. The CDR3 here is CASSPDPGGPWNEQFF. In nucleotides, the CDR3 is TGTGCCAGCAGTCCCGATCCGGGAGGGCCTTGGAATGAGCAGTTCTTC.